This T cell receptor (beta chain) is from a study of neurological immune-mediated disorders. Overall study results and limits: None of the CDR3 amino acid sequences of expanded clones recurred across subjects, suggesting private repertoires in all groups. Patients with HTLV-1-associated myelopathy had the highest level of TCR clonal expansion, whereas patients with multiple sclerosis had the lowest level, falling beneath the level found in healthy controls.

Germline V gene lookup returns CDR1 SGHRS and CDR2 YFSETQ. The CDR3 sequence is 15 residues long. In this sample, this clonotype turned up many times. What it recognizes is unknown. A read error may produce the germline difference seen at one junction end. The method for making cDNA was 5'RACE, and it used 10-nucleotide random UMIs. Each CDR3 protein gets one entry after TCRdb re-called the 5' RACE reads with MiXCR. The sample includes approximately 23,000 distinct CDR3 sequences, 10% seen only once; the top ten take roughly a fifth. Sequences were obtained from PBMCs. The origin of this receptor is a woman aged 55-69 years with HTLV-1-associated myelopathy (HAM/TSP). The rearrangement links TRBV5-1 to TRBJ2-1, with 7 bases lining up with TRBD1. The CDR3 nucleotides read TGCGCCAGCAGCTACACAGGGGTTGGCTACGATGAGCAGTTCTTC. This encodes CASSYTGVGYDEQFF.